The 8 T cell receptor beta chains below were found in one sample sequenced in a study of blood T cell dynamics during melanoma immunotherapy. Specified time point: pre-treatment baseline. Using immunoSEQ multiplex PCR, the repertoire was profiled, and TCRdb retains in-frame clones only, with some absent. The sample contains about 11,000 clones, roughly 86% of which appear only once. The material sequenced was blood, taken from a patient treated with checkpoint blockade. Receptor source: a human donor with melanoma.

This chain connects TRBV7-2 to TRBJ1-5; perhaps TRBD1 as D (6 bases). This CDR3 has 15 amino acids. The ends were cut back, 5 bases at V and 0 bases at J, with 11 bases in the middle. Germline-derived CDR1 and CDR2 are SGHTA and FQGNSA. The CDR3 nucleotides are TGTGCCAGCAGCCCAGGGGATTTTAGCAATCAGCCCCAGCATTTT. Its protein is CASSPGDFSNQPQHF.

The chain employs TRBV28 and TRBJ2-5, with a weak D call TRBD1 (5 bases). V was trimmed by 2 bases and J by 3 bases, leaving 13 bases between them. CDR1 and CDR2 (germline): MDHEN, SYDVKM. The CDR3 totals 15 residues. CDR3 region: CASSLGKGKKETQYF. The CDR3 DNA reads as TGTGCCAGCAGTTTAGGAAAGGGGAAAAAAGAGACCCAGTACTTC.

J is TRBJ2-7 and V is TRBV6-5; D is ambiguous. V was cut by 3 bases and J by 6 bases, with 15 bases left in between. CDR3 length: 14 amino acids. Germline loops: CDR1 MNHEY, CDR2 SVGAGI. CDR3 nucleotide sequence: TGTGCCAGCAGTTATTATCCGGCTCGCGGCGAGCAGTACTTC. It specifies CASSYYPARGEQYF.

A note on this clone: Other DNA sequences in the same sample also yield this CDR3. The genes are TRBV19 and TRBJ1-5; D not resolved. The germline V gene encodes CDR1 LNHDA and CDR2 SQIVND (reference sequence). The CDR3 totals 15 residues. Trimming pared 7 bases from V and 4 bases from J, leaving 17 bases between. In nucleotides, the CDR3 is TGTGCCAGTACCTTCTCTTTAAGGATTAATCAGCCCCAGCATTTT. Protein: CASTFSLRINQPQHF.

This clone was seen only once. The chain carries TRBV4-3 and TRBJ1-1; D is unclear. The CDR3 covers 15 residues. In germline, CDR1 is LGHNA, CDR2 YSLEER. The V end was cut by 0 bases, the J end by 0 bases, with 8 bases between. CDR3 sequence: CASSQDLGLNTEAFF. The CDR3 DNA sequence: TGCGCCAGCAGCCAAGATTTGGGGTTGAACACTGAAGCTTTCTTT.

This rearrangement joins TRBV9 to TRBJ1-2, with D possibly TRBD1 on 6 matching bases. The CDR3 extends over 15 amino acids. The V end lost 0 bases, the J end lost 5 bases, and 14 bases lay between the germline ends. Germline CDR1 reads SGDLS; CDR2 reads YYNGEE. The chain's CDR3 is CASSVDPGDTYGYTF. The CDR3 DNA reads as TGTGCCAGCAGCGTAGACCCAGGGGACACGTATGGCTACACCTTC.

The V and J genes are TRBV4-3 and TRBJ2-5, with D possibly matching TRBD2 (6 bases). The CDR3 totals 15 residues. The V gene lost 3 bases and the J gene lost 3 bases, with 14 bases spanning the gap. Looked up from germline, CDR1 is LGHNA and CDR2 is YSLEER. The CDR3 here is CASSQGPGAKETQYF. DNA for the CDR3: TGCGCCAGCAGCCAGGGTCCGGGAGCCAAAGAGACCCAGTACTTC.

V usage is TRBV7-2 and J usage is TRBJ2-5; 8 bases match TRBD2. This CDR3 is built from 12 residues. The germline V gene has CDR1 SGHTA and CDR2 FQGNSA. Trimming cost V 8 bases and J 4 bases; bases outside gene matches: 3. CDR3 region: CASAGGGETQYF. CDR3 DNA sequence: TGTGCCAGCGCGGGGGGCGGAGAGACCCAGTACTTC.